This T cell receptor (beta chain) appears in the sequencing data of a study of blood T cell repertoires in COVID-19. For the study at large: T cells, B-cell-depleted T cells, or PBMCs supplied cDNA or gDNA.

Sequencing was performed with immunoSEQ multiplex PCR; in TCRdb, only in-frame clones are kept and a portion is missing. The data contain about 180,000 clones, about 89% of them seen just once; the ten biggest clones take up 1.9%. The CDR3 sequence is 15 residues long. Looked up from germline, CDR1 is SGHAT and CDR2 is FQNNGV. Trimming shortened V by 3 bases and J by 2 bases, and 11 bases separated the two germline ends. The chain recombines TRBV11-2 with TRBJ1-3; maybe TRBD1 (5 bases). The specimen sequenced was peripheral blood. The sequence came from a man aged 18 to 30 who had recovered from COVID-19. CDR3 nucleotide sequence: TGTGCCAGCAGCTTTGGGGACTCAACTGGAAACACCATATATTTT. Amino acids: CASSFGDSTGNTIYF.